This entry lists 23 T cell receptor beta chains sequenced from one sample in a study of cytomegalovirus exposure and HLA in healthy donors. It was with 60 Vbeta and 13 Jbeta primers that the PCR ran. The table came from immunoSEQ multiplex PCR; TCRdb's copy has only in-frame clones and leaves some out. The sample table includes approximately 140,000 clones. The sequenced material came from PBMCs. All receptors come from a middle-aged woman in good health and CMV-seronegative.

The rearrangement joins TRBV6-5 to TRBJ2-2; TRBD1 matches at 10 bases. J gave up 5 bases and V 5 bases, and 5 bases lay outside the gene matches. This CDR3 region has 15 residues. Per the germline V gene, CDR1 is MNHEY and CDR2 is SVGAGI. The CDR3 coding sequence is TGTGCCAGCAGTGGGGACAGGGGCTGGACCGGGGAGCTGTTTTTT. It specifies CASSGDRGWTGELFF.

The chain links TRBV18 to TRBJ1-1; no firm D call. This CDR3 is built from 12 residues. Germline V gives CDR1 KGHSH, CDR2 LQKENI. V was cut by 3 bases and J by 6 bases, with 8 bases left in between. DNA for the CDR3: TGTGCCAGCTCACCTAGCAACGCTGAAGCTTTCTTT. It codes for CASSPSNAEAFF.

The chain joins TRBV7-2 to TRBJ1-3; perhaps TRBD1 as D (6 bases). The germline V gene has CDR1 SGHTA and CDR2 FQGNSA. The CDR3 totals 16 residues. Trimming left V 1 base short and J 2 bases short, with 12 bases between. The CDR3 loop reads CASSLDGTQAGNTIYF. The CDR3 DNA is TGTGCCAGCAGCTTAGATGGGACACAGGCTGGAAACACCATATATTTT.

This chain connects TRBV5-4 to TRBJ2-7, with 10 nucleotides matching TRBD1. The CDR3 runs 15 residues. V gave up 4 bases and J gave up 3 bases; unmatched junction bases: 7. Germline CDR1 reads SGHNT; CDR2 reads YYREEE (reference sequence). The CDR3 DNA reads as TGTGCCAGCAGCCCCGGGACAGGGGAATACTACGAGCAGTACTTC. Protein: CASSPGTGEYYEQYF.

The CDR3 is CASSEAGGFREQYF. CDR3 DNA: TGTGCCAGCAGTGAAGCCGGGGGATTTCGAGAGCAGTACTTC. The chain links TRBV6-1 to TRBJ2-7, with D possibly TRBD2 on 6 matching bases. CDR1 MNHNS and CDR2 SASEGT come from the germline V gene. Trimming removed 0 bases from V and 7 bases from J, with 13 bases in between. The CDR3 has 14 amino acids.

This rearrangement joins TRBV18 to TRBJ2-3; TRBD2 agrees at 12 bases. Trimming cost V 6 bases and J 5 bases; bases outside gene matches: 3. The CDR3 contains 14 residues. CDR1 KGHSH and CDR2 LQKENI come from the germline V gene. CDR3 in DNA: TGTGCCAGCTCGACTAGCGGGGGAGGAGATACGCAGTATTTT. Protein sequence: CASSTSGGGDTQYF.

This chain connects TRBV11-2 to TRBJ1-1; 7 nucleotides match TRBD1. V shed 6 bases, J shed 5 bases, and the junction held 9 bases outside the gene matches. Germline CDR1 is SGHAT and CDR2 is FQNNGV. This CDR3 has 14 residues. The CDR3 loop is CASRRQGKGTEAFF. DNA for the CDR3: TGTGCCAGCAGACGACAGGGAAAGGGAACTGAAGCTTTCTTT.

V is TRBV28 and J is TRBJ1-1, with D uncertain. The CDR3 runs 12 residues. V shed 6 bases and J shed 5 bases, with 10 bases lying between them. Germline values: CDR1 MDHEN, CDR2 SYDVKM. This CDR3 is CASSPVRTEAFF. CDR3 DNA sequence: TGTGCCAGCAGCCCTGTGCGGACTGAAGCTTTCTTT.

V and J are TRBV5-1 and TRBJ1-4, with 9 bases identical to TRBD1. J lost 1 base, V lost 0 bases, and 1 base had no gene match. CDR1 and CDR2 from the germline V gene are SGHRS and YFSETQ. The CDR3 has 16 amino acids. CDR3 protein: CASSLGQGVTNEKLFF. CDR3 DNA sequence: TGCGCCAGCAGCTTGGGACAGGGGGTAACTAATGAAAAACTGTTTTTT.

The chain has TRBV5-1 and TRBJ1-2; D perhaps matches TRBD1 (5 bases). The CDR3 sequence is 16 residues long. Germline V CDR1 and CDR2: SGHRS, YFSETQ. Between the trimmed V and J ends, which lost 4 bases and 1 base, there was a span of 17 bases. CDR3 loop: CASSLGHNWDNYGYTF. The CDR3, as DNA: TGCGCCAGCAGCCTAGGACATAATTGGGATAACTATGGCTACACCTTC.

The chain employs TRBV6-1 and TRBJ1-1; TRBD1 might be the D (6 bases). The V gene's germline CDR1 is MNHNS and CDR2 SASEGT. The CDR3 runs to 15 residues. With 2 bases removed from V and 1 base from J, the gap between germline ends came to 11 bases. The CDR3 DNA reads TGTGCCAGCAGTGAATTCGACAGGTCGAACACTGAAGCTTTCTTT. This sequence encodes CASSEFDRSNTEAFF.

The chain uses TRBV19 and TRBJ1-5; 8 nucleotides match TRBD1. The ends lost 7 bases at V and 5 bases at J; junction bases unmatched: 10. The length of the CDR3 is 15 residues. The germline CDR1 and CDR2 sequences are LNHDA and SQIVND (reference sequence). CDR3 in DNA: TGTGCCAGTATTAGCCACAGGGGGGGGGATCAGCCCCAGCATTTT. This sequence encodes CASISHRGGDQPQHF. The full variable domain, rest sourced from reference TRBV19 and TRBJ1-5, is DGGITQSPKYLFRKEGQNVTLSCEQNLNHDAMYWYRQDPGQGLRLIYYSQIVNDFQKGDIAEGYSVSREKKESFPLTVTSAQKNPTAFYLCASISHRGGDQPQHFGDGTRLSIL.

Details on this clone: This specimen includes other DNA sequences encoding the same CDR3. The chain couples TRBV6-5 to TRBJ1-1, with TRBD1 matching over 9 bases. Germline V gene sequence: CDR1 MNHEY, CDR2 SVGAGI. The CDR3 runs to 15 residues. With 5 bases clipped from V and 0 bases from J, the junction kept 4 bases outside the gene matches. Written as DNA, the CDR3 is TGTGCCAGCAGTACAACAGGGGGCATGAACACTGAAGCTTTCTTT. This sequence encodes CASSTTGGMNTEAFF.

The chain is built from TRBV7-3 and TRBJ2-1; TRBD2 matches at 11 bases. The V and J ends lost 1 base and 4 bases, in that order; junction bases with no gene match: 0. CDR1 SGHTA and CDR2 FQGTGA come from the germline V gene. This CDR3 is built from 15 residues. The CDR3 coding sequence is TGTGCCAGCAGCTTAAGACTAGCGGGATACAATGAGCAGTTCTTC. As protein: CASSLRLAGYNEQFF.

V is TRBV2 and J is TRBJ1-5, with D tentatively TRBD1 (6 bases). CDR3 size: 14 residues. Germline V gives CDR1 SNHLY, CDR2 FYNNEI. V lost 7 bases to trimming and J lost 5 bases, with 15 bases between them. DNA for the CDR3: TGTGCCAGCACCCTGGGAGGGGGGTATCAGCCCCAGCATTTT. The encoded protein is CASTLGGGYQPQHF.

The chain carries TRBV4-1 and TRBJ2-5, with TRBD2 matching over 7 bases. The germline gives CDR1 MGHRA, CDR2 YSYEKL. V trimming: 1 base; J trimming: 2 bases; junction bases outside the gene matches: 4. The CDR3 loop spans 15 amino acids. Here the CDR3 reads CASSQVGAGQETQYF. CDR3 nucleotides: TGCGCCAGCAGCCAAGTGGGAGCGGGGCAAGAGACCCAGTACTTC.

The chain recombines TRBV28 with TRBJ1-1, with 7 nucleotides matching TRBD1. Germline CDR1 is MDHEN and CDR2 is SYDVKM. The CDR3 runs to 16 residues. The V segment lost 3 bases and the J segment 1 base; nucleotides outside the gene matches: 8. The CDR3 DNA reads as TGTGCCAGCAGTTTTCACGAGGACAGGCAGAACACTGAAGCTTTCTTT. Protein: CASSFHEDRQNTEAFF.

J is TRBJ1-2 and V is TRBV4-3; D gene uncertain. CDR1 LGHNA and CDR2 YSLEER come from the germline V gene. The ends were cut back, 4 bases at V and 4 bases at J, with 13 bases in the middle. The CDR3 is made up of 14 amino acids. CDR3 nucleotide sequence: TGCGCCAGCAGCCCCGAGGTGGCGGGCTATGGCTACACCTTC. Amino acids: CASSPEVAGYGYTF.

The chain has TRBV19 and TRBJ2-5; 9 bases agree with TRBD1. In germline, CDR1 is LNHDA, CDR2 SQIVND (reference sequence). V was clipped by 7 bases and J by 0 bases; unmatched bases: 6. This CDR3 has 15 amino acids. Here the CDR3 DNA reads TGTGCCAGTAACCCCGGGACAGGGTACCAAGAGACCCAGTACTTC. It translates to CASNPGTGYQETQYF.

The CDR3: CASSLGQGASPTEAFF. In DNA, the CDR3 is TGTGCCAGCAGCTTAGGGCAGGGGGCGTCCCCTACTGAAGCTTTCTTT. V and J are TRBV7-2 and TRBJ1-1; 8 bases align to TRBD1. V lost 1 base to trimming and J lost 5 bases; unmatched junction nucleotides: 9. This CDR3 region has 16 residues. Germline V gives CDR1 SGHTA, CDR2 FQGNSA.

The chain uses TRBV4-3 and TRBJ1-2; D might be TRBD1 (6 bases). The CDR3 contains 15 residues. From germline, CDR1 is LGHNA and CDR2 YSLEER. The V end was cut by 0 bases, the J end by 4 bases, with 12 bases between. The CDR3 loop is CASSQDLGGTYGYTF. CDR3 bases: TGCGCCAGCAGCCAAGATCTAGGGGGTACCTATGGCTACACCTTC.

The chain joins TRBV4-1 to TRBJ1-5, with 8 bases aligning to TRBD1. V was clipped by 4 bases and J by 7 bases; unmatched bases: 9. This CDR3 is built from 15 residues. Germline V gene data show CDR1 as MGHRA and CDR2 as YSYEKL. CDR3 nucleotide sequence: TGCGCCAGCAGCCCGGGACAGGCCCCTTGGCAGCCCCAGCATTTT. Translation: CASSPGQAPWQPQHF.

The chain employs TRBV7-9 and TRBJ1-4, with 8 bases aligning to TRBD1. Trimming took 5 bases from V and 14 from J; bases not matched to a gene: 4. In germline, CDR1 is SEHNR, CDR2 FQNEAQ (reference sequence). This CDR3 spans 11 amino acids. The DNA for the CDR3 is TGTGCCAGCAGCGGGACAGGCGGTCTGTTTTTT. Protein product: CASSGTGGLFF.